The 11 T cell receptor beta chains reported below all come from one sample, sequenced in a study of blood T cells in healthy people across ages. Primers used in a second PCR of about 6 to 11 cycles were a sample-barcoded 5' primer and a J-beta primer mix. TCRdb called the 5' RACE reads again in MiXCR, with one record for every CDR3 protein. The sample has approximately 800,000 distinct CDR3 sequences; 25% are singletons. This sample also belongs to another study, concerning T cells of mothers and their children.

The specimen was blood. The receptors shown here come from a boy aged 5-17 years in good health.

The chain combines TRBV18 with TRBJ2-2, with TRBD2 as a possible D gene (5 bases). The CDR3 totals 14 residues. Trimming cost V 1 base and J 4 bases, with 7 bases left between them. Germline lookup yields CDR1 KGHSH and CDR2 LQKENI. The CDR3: CASSPRLATGELFF. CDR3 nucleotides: TGTGCCAGCTCACCACGCCTAGCCACCGGGGAGCTGTTTTTT.

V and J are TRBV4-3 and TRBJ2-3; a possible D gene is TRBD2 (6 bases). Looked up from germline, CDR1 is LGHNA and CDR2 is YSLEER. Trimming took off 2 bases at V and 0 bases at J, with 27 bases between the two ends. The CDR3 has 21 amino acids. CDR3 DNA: TGCGCCAGCAGCCAACGGTCCATAGGTGCGGGTCTAGCGCTAAGCACAGATACGCAGTATTTT. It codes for CASSQRSIGAGLALSTDTQYF.

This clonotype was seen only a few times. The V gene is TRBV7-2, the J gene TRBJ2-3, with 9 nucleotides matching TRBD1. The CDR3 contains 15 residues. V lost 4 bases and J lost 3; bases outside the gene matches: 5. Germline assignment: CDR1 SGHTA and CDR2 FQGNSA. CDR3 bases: TGTGCCAGCAGCTGGAGGACAGGGGTGACAGATACGCAGTATTTT. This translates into CASSWRTGVTDTQYF. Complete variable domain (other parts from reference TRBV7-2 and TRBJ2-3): GAGVSQSPSNKVTEKGKDVELRCDPISGHTALYWYRQSLGQGLEFLIYFQGNSAPDKSGLPSDRFSAERTGGSVSTLTIQRTQQEDSAVYLCASSWRTGVTDTQYFGPGTRLTVL.

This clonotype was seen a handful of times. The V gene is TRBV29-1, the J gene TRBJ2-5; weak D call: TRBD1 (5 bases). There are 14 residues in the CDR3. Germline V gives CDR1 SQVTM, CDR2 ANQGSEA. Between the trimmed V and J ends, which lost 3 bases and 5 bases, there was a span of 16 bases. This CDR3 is CSVDGGDSHETQYF. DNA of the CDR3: TGCAGCGTTGACGGTGGTGACAGCCACGAGACCCAGTACTTC.

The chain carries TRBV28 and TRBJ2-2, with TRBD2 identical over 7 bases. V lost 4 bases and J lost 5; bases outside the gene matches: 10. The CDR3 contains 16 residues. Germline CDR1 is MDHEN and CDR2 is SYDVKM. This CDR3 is CASSWDYSSRTGELFF. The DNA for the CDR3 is TGTGCCAGCAGTTGGGACTACTCCTCGAGGACCGGGGAGCTGTTTTTT.

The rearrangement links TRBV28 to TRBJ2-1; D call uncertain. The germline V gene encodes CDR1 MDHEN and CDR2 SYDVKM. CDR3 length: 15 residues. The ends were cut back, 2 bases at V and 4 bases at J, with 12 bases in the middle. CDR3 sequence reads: CASSLGVADYNEQFF. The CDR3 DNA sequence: TGTGCCAGCAGTTTAGGAGTCGCAGATTACAATGAGCAGTTCTTC.

In DNA form, the CDR3 reads TGTGCCAGCAGCATCAGCGCAGGGAACCCCTACGAGCAGTACTTC. This encodes CASSISAGNPYEQYF. This chain joins TRBV7-9 and TRBJ2-7, with D maybe TRBD1 (5 bases). The germline V gene has CDR1 SEHNR and CDR2 FQNEAQ (reference sequence). The length of the CDR3 is 15 residues. Trimming removed 5 bases from V and 2 bases from J, with 16 bases in between.

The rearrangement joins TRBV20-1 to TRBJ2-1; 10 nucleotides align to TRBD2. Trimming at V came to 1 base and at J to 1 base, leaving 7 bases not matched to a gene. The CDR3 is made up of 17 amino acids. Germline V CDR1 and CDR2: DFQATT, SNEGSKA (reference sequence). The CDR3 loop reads CSARGLAGVRSYNEQFF. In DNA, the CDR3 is TGCAGTGCTAGAGGGCTAGCGGGGGTGAGATCCTACAATGAGCAGTTCTTC.

The CDR3 bases are TGTGCCAGCAGTTTGCGACAGGGTTATTTGGACGAGCAGTACTTC. This translates into CASSLRQGYLDEQYF. The gene calls are TRBV27 and TRBJ2-1, with TRBD1 matching over 7 bases. The DNA end lines up better with TRBJ2-7; the J call may be wrong. CDR1 MNHEY and CDR2 SMNVEV come from the germline V gene (reference sequence). The CDR3 spans 15 residues.

This CDR3 is CASSPPGGTGELFF. The CDR3 DNA is TGTGCCAGCAGTCCGCCAGGGGGAACCGGGGAGCTGTTTTTT. The chain has TRBV28 and TRBJ2-2, with 7 positions matching TRBD1. The junction had 5 bases not matched to a gene; V was cut back by 5 bases and J by 5 bases. CDR3 length: 14 amino acids. From germline, CDR1 is MDHEN and CDR2 SYDVKM. Filled out from reference TRBV28 and TRBJ2-2, the complete variable domain reads DVKVTQSSRYLVKRTGEKVFLECVQDMDHENMFWYRQDPGLGLRLIYFSYDVKMKEKGDIPEGYSVSREKKERFSLILESASTNQTSMYLCASSPPGGTGELFFGEGSRLTVL.

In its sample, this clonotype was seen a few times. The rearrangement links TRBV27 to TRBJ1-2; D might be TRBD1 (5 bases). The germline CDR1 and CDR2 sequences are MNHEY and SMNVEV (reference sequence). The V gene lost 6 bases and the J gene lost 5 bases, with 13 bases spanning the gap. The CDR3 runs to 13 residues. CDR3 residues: CASSPGSSYGYTF. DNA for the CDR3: TGTGCCAGCAGCCCAGGGAGTTCTTATGGCTACACCTTC.